This T cell receptor beta chain was retrieved from a study of T cell responses to AZD1222 COVID-19 vaccine. Across the whole study: Second-dose timings of about 4 or about 12 weeks were pooled.

TCRdb keeps only in-frame clones here, not all; method: immunoSEQ multiplex PCR. This repertoire shows 90,000 to 150,000 clones, 88% found once; its top ten account for roughly 2.4%. Findings and limits, study-wide: Clonal diversity may have been underestimated, and the donors were mostly white British, with more females than males. Two doses of AZD1222 preceded a rise in Spike-specific TCR breadth and depth.

The CDR3 consists of 12 residues. Trimming took 5 bases from V and 6 from J, leaving 7 bases between them. Germline V lookup: CDR1 MGHRA, CDR2 YSYEKL. In regard to this clone: Antigen: not known.

The chain joins TRBV4-1 to TRBJ2-2; D unresolved. The TCR sequence derives from an adult in good health. The sequenced sample was peripheral blood, obtained on day 0 of AZD1222 vaccination. This CDR3 is CASSSWAGELFF. The CDR3 DNA sequence: TGCGCCAGCAGCAGTTGGGCCGGGGAGCTGTTTTTT.